The source of this TCR beta chain is a study of T cell clusters in autoimmune cytopenias. Each sample's input was about 270 ng genomic DNA, roughly 38,000 genome equivalents. The CDR3 length is 15 residues. Germline V gene sequence: CDR1 SGHRS, CDR2 YFSETQ. One tube held mixed TRB-A and TRB-B primer pools for touch-down PCR. TCRdb reanalyzed the multiplex PCR reads, giving one entry per CDR3 protein sequence and no DNA. The table lists 9,500 to 14,000 distinct CDR3 sequences. These same data were also listed under a study on T cell repertoires in aging, cancer and after chemotherapy.

V is TRBV5-1 and J is TRBJ2-2; with no DNA, the TCRdb D assignment of TRBD2 cannot be verified. This TCR was sampled from a human donor in good health. The sample comprised peripheral blood. This CDR3 reads CASSMSGANTGELFF.